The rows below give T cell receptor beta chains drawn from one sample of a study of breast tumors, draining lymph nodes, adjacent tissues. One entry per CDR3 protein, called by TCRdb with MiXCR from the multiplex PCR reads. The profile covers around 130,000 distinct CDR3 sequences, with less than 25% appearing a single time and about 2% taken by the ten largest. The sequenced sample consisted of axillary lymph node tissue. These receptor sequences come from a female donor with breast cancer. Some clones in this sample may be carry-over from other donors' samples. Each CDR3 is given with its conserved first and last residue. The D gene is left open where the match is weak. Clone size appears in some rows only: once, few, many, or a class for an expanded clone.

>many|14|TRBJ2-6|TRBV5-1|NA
CASSTNSGANVLTF
TGCGCCAGCAGCACGAACTCTGGGGCCAACGTCCTGACTTTC
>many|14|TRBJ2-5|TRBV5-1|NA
CASRTGGAEETQYF
TGCGCCAGCAGGACAGGAGGGGCGGAAGAGACCCAGTACTTC
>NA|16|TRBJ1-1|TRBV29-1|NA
CSAAEQGKGLNTEAFF
TGCAGCGCCGCTGAACAGGGTAAGGGGTTGAACACTGAAGCTTTCTTT
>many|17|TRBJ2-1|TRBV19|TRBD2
CASSSQSGALSYNEQFF
TGTGCCAGTAGTTCCCAGAGCGGGGCACTCTCCTACAATGAGCAGTTCTTC
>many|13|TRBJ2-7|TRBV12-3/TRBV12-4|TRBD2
CASSRTSSGEQYF
TGTGCCAGCAGTAGGACTAGCTCCGGCGAGCAGTACTTC
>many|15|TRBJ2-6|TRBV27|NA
CASSSLRSGANVLTF
TGTGCCAGCAGTTCTCTACGGTCTGGGGCCAACGTCCTGACTTTC
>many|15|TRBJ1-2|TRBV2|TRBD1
CASSPWRDRDSGYTF
TGTGCCAGCAGTCCCTGGAGGGACAGGGATTCTGGCTACACCTTC
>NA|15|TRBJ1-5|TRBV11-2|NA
CASSLEGVGNQPQHF
TGCGCCAGCAGCTTAGAGGGGGTTGGCAATCAGCCCCAGCATTTT
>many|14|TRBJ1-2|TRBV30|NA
CAWRAPPTQYGYTF
TGTGCCTGGAGGGCCCCTCCGACACAGTATGGCTACACCTTC
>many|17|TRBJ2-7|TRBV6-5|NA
CASSHPGFRGAYYEQYF
TGTGCCAGCAGCCACCCCGGGTTTAGGGGGGCTTACTACGAGCAGTACTTC
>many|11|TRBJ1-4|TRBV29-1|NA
CSVVANEKLFF
TGCAGCGTTGTTGCTAATGAAAAACTGTTTTTT
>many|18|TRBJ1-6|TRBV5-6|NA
CASSTGTQGLGWNSPLHF
TGTGCCAGCAGCACTGGGACCCAGGGCCTCGGTTGGAATTCACCCCTCCACTTT
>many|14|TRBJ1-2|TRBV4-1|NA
CASSPSTGNYGYTF
TGCGCCAGCAGCCCCTCGACGGGGAACTATGGCTACACCTTC
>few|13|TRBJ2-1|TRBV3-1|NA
CASSQGSPDEQFF
TGTGCCAGCAGCCAAGGTTCCCCGGATGAGCAGTTCTTC
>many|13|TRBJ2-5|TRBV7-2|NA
CASSFRAAETQYF
TGTGCCAGCAGCTTCAGGGCGGCGGAGACCCAGTACTTC
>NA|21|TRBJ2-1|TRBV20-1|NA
CSARPGDRGQLVGTGSNERFF
NA
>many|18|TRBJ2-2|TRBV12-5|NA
CASGLVASPGESGGELFF
TGTGCTAGTGGTTTGGTAGCGTCCCCGGGGGAGTCTGGCGGGGAGCTGTTTTTT
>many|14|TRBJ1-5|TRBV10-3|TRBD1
CAISATGENQPQHF
TGTGCCATCAGTGCGACAGGGGAAAATCAGCCCCAGCATTTT
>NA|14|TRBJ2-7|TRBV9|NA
CASSERHGRYEQYF
TGTGCCAGCAGCGAACGACACGGACGCTACGAGCAGTACTTC
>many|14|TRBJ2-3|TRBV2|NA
CASSVGGATDTQYF
TGTGCCAGCAGTGTGGGCGGAGCCACAGATACGCAGTATTTT
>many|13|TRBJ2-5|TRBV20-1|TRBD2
CSAYSGSRETQYF
TGCAGTGCTTATAGCGGGAGCAGGGAGACCCAGTACTTC
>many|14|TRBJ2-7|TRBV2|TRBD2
CASSGGTSESEQYF
TGTGCCAGCAGTGGGGGGACTAGCGAGTCCGAGCAGTACTTC
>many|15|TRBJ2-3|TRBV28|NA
CASTNGGLGADTQYF
TGTGCCAGCACGAACGGGGGGCTAGGCGCAGATACGCAGTATTTT
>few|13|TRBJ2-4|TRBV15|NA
CATSRDIADIQYF
TGTGCCACCAGCAGAGATATAGCGGACATTCAGTACTTC